The 23 T cell receptor beta chains reported below all come from one sample, sequenced in a study of OX40 agonist ivuxolimab in advanced cancers. The library came from the immunoSEQ multiplex PCR assay. Drawn from immuneACCESS, this table holds only the in-frame rearrangements with V and J called that TCRdb kept. Clones are partly lost; checked studies trace under half to an unresolved V gene and leave the rest unexplained. This sample comprises 65,000 to 85,000 clones, more than 80% of them detected only once. Under 3% of the sample goes to the ten largest clones. The sequenced sample was CD4+ or CD8+ T cells sorted from blood, obtained in a trial of the OX40 agonist ivuxolimab. The source is an adult with an advanced solid tumor such as melanoma, head and neck, liver or kidney cancer.

The table lists this clone with a count of one. The rearrangement joins TRBV11-2 to TRBJ2-5; TRBD1 matches 8 bases. The CDR3 is made up of 15 amino acids. CDR1 and CDR2 (germline): SGHAT, FQNNGV. Trimming took 1 base from V and 2 from J; bases not matched to a gene: 3. The CDR3 loop is CASSLGGTGQETQYF. CDR3 in DNA: TGTGCCAGCAGCTTAGGGGGGACAGGACAAGAGACCCAGTACTTC.

This CDR3 reads CASSQDGAGRQPQHF. For the CDR3, the DNA is TGCGCCAGCAGCCAAGATGGGGCAGGGAGGCAGCCCCAGCATTTT. This chain uses TRBV4-1 with TRBJ1-5, with a possible D match to TRBD1 (5 bases). This CDR3 has 15 amino acids. The V and J ends lost 0 bases and 7 bases respectively, with 13 bases between them. CDR1 and CDR2 from the germline V gene are MGHRA and YSYEKL.

In this sample, this clone turned up a few times. The chain links TRBV7-3 to TRBJ2-2, with 9 positions matching TRBD2. The CDR3 consists of 19 residues. Germline loops: CDR1 SGHTA, CDR2 FQGTGA. The trim removed 1 base at V and 5 bases at J, leaving 14 bases unmatched. DNA of the CDR3: TGTGCCAGCAGCTTAAGCGTCCTAGCGGGGTACCCCGGAACCGGGGAGCTGTTTTTT. It translates to CASSLSVLAGYPGTGELFF.

V is TRBV6-1 and J is TRBJ2-7; a weak D match, TRBD2 (5 bases). Germline-derived CDR1 and CDR2 are MNHNS and SASEGT. The germline V and J ends were trimmed by 5 bases and 1 base, with 12 bases remaining between them. This CDR3 contains 14 residues. This chain's CDR3 is CASSFNSASYEQYF. Written as DNA, the CDR3 is TGTGCCAGCAGTTTCAATAGCGCGTCCTACGAGCAGTACTTC.

The V and J genes are TRBV4-2 and TRBJ1-5; 7 bases are a match to TRBD1. V trimming: 4 bases; J trimming: 0 bases; junction bases outside the gene matches: 9. The CDR3 has 17 residues. Germline V lookup: CDR1 LGHNA, CDR2 YNFKEQ. Here the CDR3 reads CASSPQTGPNSNQPQHF. In DNA, the CDR3 is TGTGCCAGCAGCCCGCAGACAGGGCCTAATAGCAATCAGCCCCAGCATTTT.

The genes are TRBV7-2 and TRBJ1-2; perhaps TRBD1 as D (5 bases). From germline, CDR1 is SGHTA and CDR2 FQGNSA. The CDR3 contains 13 residues. Trimming took off 5 bases at V and 4 bases at J, with 11 bases between the two ends. CDR3 DNA: TGTGCCAGCAGCCCCGGGACCTCCTATGGCTACACCTTC. It specifies CASSPGTSYGYTF.

J is TRBJ2-7 and V is TRBV5-1; 7 positions agree with TRBD1. CDR1 is SGHRS and CDR2 is YFSETQ in the germline V gene. J was trimmed by 3 bases and V by 3 bases; bases with no gene match: 6. This CDR3 is built from 14 residues. Written as DNA, the CDR3 is TGCGCCAGCAGCTCCACGGGACAGAACTACGAGCAGTACTTC. Translation: CASSSTGQNYEQYF. The full variable domain, in which reference TRBV5-1 and TRBJ2-7 provide the parts outside the CDR3, is KAGVTQTPRYLIKTRGQQVTLSCSPISGHRSVSWYQQTPGQGLQFLFEYFSETQRNKGNFPGRFSGRQFSNSRSEMNVSTLELGDSALYLCASSSTGQNYEQYFGPGTRLTVT.

The chain recombines TRBV19 with TRBJ2-5; D possibly matches TRBD1 or TRBD2 (6 bases each). V was clipped by 6 bases and J by 3 bases, with 11 bases between them. The germline V gene has CDR1 LNHDA and CDR2 SQIVND (reference sequence). CDR3 length equals 13 residues. The CDR3 DNA reads TGTGCCAGTAGGATGAGGGGGGAAGAGACCCAGTACTTC. Its translation is CASRMRGEETQYF.

The chain recombines TRBV30 with TRBJ1-2; a weak D match, TRBD1 (5 bases). The CDR3 sequence is 13 residues long. Germline CDR1 and CDR2: GTSNPN and SVGIG (reference sequence). V was pared by 3 bases and J by 7 bases, with 15 bases between. In DNA form, the CDR3 reads TGTGCCTGGAGGGACAATCAAGTGAGTGGCTACACCTTC. Translating it yields CAWRDNQVSGYTF.

The V gene is TRBV28, the J gene TRBJ2-3; 11 bases align to TRBD2. Germline values: CDR1 MDHEN, CDR2 SYDVKM. V lost 1 base to trimming and J lost 3 bases; unmatched junction nucleotides: 3. CDR3 length equals 16 residues. CDR3 sequence: CASSLSASGGTDTQYF. The CDR3 nucleotides are TGTGCCAGCAGTTTATCGGCTAGCGGGGGGACAGATACGCAGTATTTT.

This clone was recorded only once. The rearrangement uses TRBV7-9 and TRBJ2-7, with 11 bases matching TRBD2. In germline, CDR1 is SEHNR, CDR2 FQNEAQ (reference sequence). This CDR3 contains 15 residues. Trimming at V came to 1 base and at J to 5 bases, leaving 4 bases not matched to a gene. For the CDR3, the DNA is TGTGCCAGCAGCTTAGAGACTAGCGGGGCCCACGAGCAGTACTTC. It encodes CASSLETSGAHEQYF.

The rearrangement joins TRBV29-1 to TRBJ1-1; the D gene is possibly TRBD1 (6 bases). V lost 8 bases, J lost 4 bases, and 14 bases lay in between. Per the germline V gene, CDR1 is SQVTM and CDR2 is ANQGSEA. The CDR3 has 12 amino acids. DNA of the CDR3: TGCAGCTCGAAACAGGGAGTCACTGAAGCTTTCTTT. This translates into CSSKQGVTEAFF. Full variable domain (missing parts from reference TRBV29-1 and TRBJ1-1): SAVISQKPSRDICQRGTSLTIQCQVDSQVTMMFWYRQQPGQSLTLIATANQGSEATYESGFVIDKFPISRPNLTFSTLTVSNMSPEDSSIYLCSSKQGVTEAFFGQGTRLTVV.

This sequence joins TRBV21-1 and TRBJ2-1; the tabulated D call, TRBD1, remains unverified against the DNA. TRBV21-1 is shown as a pseudogene. The CDR3 sequence is 15 residues long. CDR3 residues: CASIPQGAVVNEQFF. Here the CDR3 DNA reads TGTGCCAGCATCCCACAGGGGGCGGTGGTGAATGAGCAGTTCTTC.

V and J are TRBV2 and TRBJ2-1; tentatively, D is TRBD2 (6 bases). V lost 9 bases and J 9 bases, leaving 18 bases between the germline ends. Looked up from germline, CDR1 is SNHLY and CDR2 is FYNNEI. The CDR3 covers 13 residues. CDR3 DNA: TGTGCCAGTCTCAGGCGGGGAGAGGGTGAGCAGTTCTTC. This sequence encodes CASLRRGEGEQFF.

The chain is built from TRBV4-1 and TRBJ1-2; no clear D gene. This CDR3 is 15 amino acids long. V shed 3 bases and J shed 1 base, with 12 bases lying between them. Germline V gives CDR1 MGHRA, CDR2 YSYEKL. CDR3 DNA sequence: TGCGCCAGCAGCCACACACCCCGCGATAACTATGGCTACACCTTC. Translating it yields CASSHTPRDNYGYTF.

This chain links TRBV11-2 with TRBJ2-5; D gene ambiguous. The CDR3 totals 12 residues. Between the trimmed V and J ends, which lost 1 base and 5 bases, there was a span of 5 bases. CDR1 SGHAT and CDR2 FQNNGV come from the germline V gene. CDR3 residues: CASSLVIETQYF. The CDR3 bases are TGTGCCAGCAGCTTAGTAATCGAGACCCAGTACTTC.

The chain has TRBV10-3 and TRBJ1-5; no reliable D call. V shed 4 bases and J shed 2 bases, with 12 bases lying between them. In germline, CDR1 is ENHRY, CDR2 SYGVKD. The CDR3 loop spans 15 amino acids. CDR3 sequence: CAISVEETGNQPQHF. The CDR3 region has the DNA TGTGCCATCAGTGTAGAGGAAACGGGCAATCAGCCCCAGCATTTT.

This clone came up a few times. Other DNA sequences of this sample code for an identical CDR3. This chain connects TRBV5-1 to TRBJ2-2; perhaps D is TRBD1 or TRBD2 (6 bases each). The CDR3 loop spans 14 amino acids. V gave up 0 bases and J gave up 4 bases, with 7 bases separating them. Germline V gene data show CDR1 as SGHRS and CDR2 as YFSETQ. The CDR3 reads CASSLEGGTGELFF. In DNA form, the CDR3 reads TGCGCCAGCAGCTTGGAGGGGGGCACCGGGGAGCTGTTTTTT.

A single count supports this clone. J is TRBJ1-2 and V is TRBV7-8, with TRBD1 identical over 12 bases. V trimming: 1 base; J trimming: 3 bases; junction bases outside the gene matches: 9. Germline V lookup: CDR1 SGHVS, CDR2 FQNEAQ. CDR3 length: 18 residues. CDR3 in amino acids: CASSLGVGTGGGDYGYTF. The CDR3, as DNA: TGTGCCAGCAGCTTAGGGGTCGGGACAGGGGGCGGAGACTATGGCTACACCTTC.

The V gene is TRBV11-2, the J gene TRBJ2-5, with a weak D call TRBD1 (7 bases). With 1 base removed from V and 2 bases from J, the gap between germline ends came to 11 bases. CDR3 length: 15 amino acids. CDR1 SGHAT and CDR2 FQNNGV come from the germline V gene. In nucleotides, the CDR3 is TGTGCCAGCAGCTTAGGGGGGGACAGACAAGAGACCCAGTACTTC. This translates into CASSLGGDRQETQYF.

The chain combines TRBV30 with TRBJ2-3; 9 positions agree with TRBD2. Looked up from germline, CDR1 is GTSNPN and CDR2 is SVGIG (reference sequence). Germline trimming cut 5 bases from V and 2 bases from J; bases unmatched to any gene: 8. The CDR3 has 15 amino acids. The CDR3 DNA sequence: TGTGCCTGGGGTTGGAGCGGGGGGAACACAGATACGCAGTATTTT. This gives the protein CAWGWSGGNTDTQYF.

The rearrangement links TRBV5-1 to TRBJ2-5; 7 nucleotides line up with TRBD2. The length of the CDR3 is 15 residues. Germline assignment: CDR1 SGHRS and CDR2 YFSETQ. The junction had 8 bases not matched to a gene; V was cut back by 0 bases and J by 6 bases. CDR3 in DNA: TGCGCCAGCAGCTTGGATGGGGGGGATCGGAAGACCCAGTACTTC. This codes for CASSLDGGDRKTQYF. The full variable domain, completed using reference TRBV5-1 and TRBJ2-5, is KAGVTQTPRYLIKTRGQQVTLSCSPISGHRSVSWYQQTPGQGLQFLFEYFSETQRNKGNFPGRFSGRQFSNSRSEMNVSTLELGDSALYLCASSLDGGDRKTQYFGPGTRLLVL.

This chain connects TRBV30 to TRBJ2-1; 7 bases line up with TRBD1. The CDR3 spans 13 residues. V lost 4 bases, J lost 5 bases, and 5 bases stayed unmatched. Germline CDR1 and CDR2: GTSNPN and SVGIG (reference sequence). CDR3 sequence: CAWTTGTDNEQFF. CDR3 nucleotides: TGTGCCTGGACGACGGGGACAGACAATGAGCAGTTCTTC. The whole variable domain, filled in from reference TRBV30 and TRBJ2-1, reads SQTIHQWPATLVQPVGSPLSLECTVEGTSNPNLYWYRQAAGRGLQLLFYSVGIGQISSEVPQNLSASRPQDRQFILSSKKLLLSDSGFYLCAWTTGTDNEQFFGPGTRLTVL.